Below are 6 T cell receptor beta chains sequenced from a single sample in a study of T cells in tumors after PD-1 blockade. The data were produced by immunoSEQ multiplex PCR, yet TCRdb's version contains in-frame clones alone and is incomplete. The sample lists more than 6,500 clones, nearly 70% occurring once. Source: tumor tissue, taken after anti-PD-1 treatment. These receptor sequences come from a human donor with basal cell carcinoma.

This clone has just one count. V is TRBV7-2 and J is TRBJ1-2; D is unclear. Germline V CDR1 and CDR2: SGHTA, FQGNSA. The CDR3 sequence is 15 residues long. The V end lost 0 bases, the J end lost 0 bases, and 8 bases lay between the germline ends. The CDR3 is CASSLASSTNYGYTF. DNA of the CDR3: TGTGCCAGCAGCTTAGCCTCGTCAACTAACTATGGCTACACCTTC.

The chain combines TRBV3-1 (or the pseudogene TRBV3-2) with TRBJ2-7; D not certain. Deletions cut 2 bases from V and 0 bases from J, with 5 bases between. Germline loops: CDR1 LGHDT, CDR2 YNNKEL (reference sequence). This CDR3 spans 13 amino acids. The CDR3 region has the DNA TGTGCCAGCAGCCAACTAAGCTCCTACGAGCAGTACTTC. Translating gives CASSQLSSYEQYF.

CDR3 amino acids: CASSDSTSGDHNEQFF. The CDR3 coding sequence is TGTGCCAGCAGTGACTCGACTAGCGGGGACCACAATGAGCAGTTCTTC. V and J are TRBV6-4 and TRBJ2-1, with TRBD2 identical over 11 bases. This CDR3 has 16 residues. V shed 0 bases, J shed 5 bases, and the junction held 3 bases outside the gene matches. The V gene's germline CDR1 is MRHNA and CDR2 SNTAGT.

V is TRBV5-1 and J is TRBJ1-1, with D possibly matching TRBD1 (5 bases). Germline-derived CDR1 and CDR2 are SGHRS and YFSETQ. The CDR3 sequence is 13 residues long. Trimming shortened V by 4 bases and J by 1 base, and 8 bases separated the two germline ends. CDR3 amino acids: CASSAQGNTEAFF. Written as DNA, the CDR3 is TGCGCCAGCAGCGCTCAGGGGAACACTGAAGCTTTCTTT.

The chain couples TRBV2 to TRBJ2-3; 9 bases are shared with TRBD2. J was trimmed by 2 bases and V by 4 bases; bases with no gene match: 16. The CDR3 length is 19 residues. The germline gives CDR1 SNHLY, CDR2 FYNNEI. The CDR3: CASSGASGEKGIYTDTQYF. CDR3 nucleotide sequence: TGTGCCAGCAGTGGGGCTAGCGGGGAAAAGGGGATCTACACAGATACGCAGTATTTT.

The gene calls are TRBV9 and TRBJ2-1; the D call may be TRBD1 or TRBD2 (5 bases each). V lost 6 bases and J 8 bases, leaving 15 bases between the germline ends. The CDR3 is 13 residues long. Germline-derived CDR1 and CDR2 are SGDLS and YYNGEE. CDR3 protein: CASTRTVGDEQFF. The CDR3 DNA sequence: TGTGCCAGCACCCGGACGGTGGGGGATGAGCAGTTCTTC.